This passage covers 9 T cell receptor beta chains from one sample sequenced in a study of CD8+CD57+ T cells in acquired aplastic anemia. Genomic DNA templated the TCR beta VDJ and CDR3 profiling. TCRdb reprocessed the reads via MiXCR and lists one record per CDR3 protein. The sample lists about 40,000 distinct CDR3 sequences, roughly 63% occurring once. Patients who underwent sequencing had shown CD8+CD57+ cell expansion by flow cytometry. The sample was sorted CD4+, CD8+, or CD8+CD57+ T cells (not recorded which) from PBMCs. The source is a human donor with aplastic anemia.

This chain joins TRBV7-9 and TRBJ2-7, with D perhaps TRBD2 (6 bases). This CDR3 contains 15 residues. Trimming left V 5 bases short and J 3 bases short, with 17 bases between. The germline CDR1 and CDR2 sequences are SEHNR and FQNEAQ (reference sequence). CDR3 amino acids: CASSGPPGLSYEQYF. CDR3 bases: TGTGCCAGCAGCGGCCCCCCAGGACTAAGCTACGAGCAGTACTTC.

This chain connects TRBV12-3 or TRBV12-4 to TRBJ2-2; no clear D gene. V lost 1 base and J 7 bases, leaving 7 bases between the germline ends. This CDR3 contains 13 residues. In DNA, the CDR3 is TGTGCCAGCAGTTTAGGCCCTTTCGGGGAGCTGTTTTTT. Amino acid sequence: CASSLGPFGELFF.

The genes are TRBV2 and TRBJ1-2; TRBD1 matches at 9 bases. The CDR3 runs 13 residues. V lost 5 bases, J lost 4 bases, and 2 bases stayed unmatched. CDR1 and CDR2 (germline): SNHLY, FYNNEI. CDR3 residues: CASSPGQGYGYTF. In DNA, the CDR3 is TGTGCCAGCAGTCCGGGACAGGGCTATGGCTACACCTTC.

CDR3 in DNA: TGCGCCAGCAGCGGGCCGACTAACTATGGCTACACCTTC. Amino acids: CASSGPTNYGYTF. The chain combines TRBV10-2 with TRBJ1-2; D gene unclear. CDR1 and CDR2 from the germline V gene are WSHSY and SAAADI. This CDR3 comprises 13 residues. V was pared by 6 bases and J by 0 bases, with 8 bases between.

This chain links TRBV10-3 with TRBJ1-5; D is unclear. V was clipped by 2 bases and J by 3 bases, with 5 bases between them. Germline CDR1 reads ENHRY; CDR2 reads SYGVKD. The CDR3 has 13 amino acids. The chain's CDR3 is CAISETDNQPQHF. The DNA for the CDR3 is TGTGCCATCAGTGAGACAGACAATCAGCCCCAGCATTTT.

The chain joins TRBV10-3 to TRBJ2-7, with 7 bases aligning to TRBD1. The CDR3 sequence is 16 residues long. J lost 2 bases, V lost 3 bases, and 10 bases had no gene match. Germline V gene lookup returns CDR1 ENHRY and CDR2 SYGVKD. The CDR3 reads CAISDPTGSRPYEQYF. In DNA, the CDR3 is TGTGCCATCAGTGATCCGACAGGGAGCAGACCCTACGAGCAGTACTTC.

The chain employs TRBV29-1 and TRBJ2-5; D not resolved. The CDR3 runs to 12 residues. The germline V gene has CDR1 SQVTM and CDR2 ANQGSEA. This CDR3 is CNRGRVLETQYF. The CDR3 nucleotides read TGCAACCGAGGTAGGGTATTAGAGACCCAGTACTTC.

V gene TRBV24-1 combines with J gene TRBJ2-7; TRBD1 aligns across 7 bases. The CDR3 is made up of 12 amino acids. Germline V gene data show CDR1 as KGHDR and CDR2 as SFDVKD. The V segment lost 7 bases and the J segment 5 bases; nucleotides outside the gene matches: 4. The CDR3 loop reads CATSWTGDEQYF. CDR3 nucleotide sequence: TGTGCCACCAGCTGGACAGGAGACGAGCAGTACTTC.

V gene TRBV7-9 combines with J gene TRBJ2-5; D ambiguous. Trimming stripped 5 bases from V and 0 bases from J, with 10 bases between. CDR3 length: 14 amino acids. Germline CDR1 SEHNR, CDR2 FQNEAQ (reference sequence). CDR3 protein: CASSQRVYQETQYF. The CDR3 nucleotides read TGTGCCAGCAGCCAGAGAGTTTACCAAGAGACCCAGTACTTC.